Listed below are T cell receptor beta chains from one sample, sequenced in a study of shared clonotypes between healthy human individuals. The protocol was immunoSEQ multiplex PCR, while the TCRdb copy is restricted to in-frame clones and leaves out a portion. The table has approximately 1.9 million clones, about 93% seen once. Material: naive CD8+ T cells from PBMCs. Source of these receptors: a man aged 18-30 years in good health. Some clones in this sample may be carry-over from other donors' samples. Each CDR3 is given with its conserved first and last residue. Fields, in order: V gene, J gene, clone size, D gene, CDR3 protein, CDR3 DNA. A D gene is named only where the DNA matches it firmly. Clone size is not always given. Where it is, it says once, few, many or a class for expanded clones.

v_call: TRBV4-3; j_call: TRBJ2-5; clone_size: NA; d_call: NA; cdr3_aa: CASSRERQSETQYF; cdr3_nt: TGCGCCAGCAGCCGGGAACGACAAAGCGAGACCCAGTACTTC
v_call: TRBV28; j_call: TRBJ1-5; clone_size: NA; d_call: NA; cdr3_aa: CASSLSPGHHQPQHF; cdr3_nt: TGTGCCAGCAGTTTGAGTCCGGGGCACCATCAGCCCCAGCATTTT
v_call: TRBV7-9; j_call: TRBJ2-7; clone_size: once; d_call: TRBD1; cdr3_aa: CASSQPGQEGSYEQYF; cdr3_nt: TGTGCCAGCAGCCAACCGGGACAGGAGGGCTCCTACGAGCAGTACTTC
v_call: TRBV19; j_call: TRBJ1-2; clone_size: NA; d_call: NA; cdr3_aa: CASSIPLGLGPLWGYTF; cdr3_nt: TGTGCCAGTAGCATTCCGCTGGGACTCGGACCTCTCTGGGGCTACACCTTC
v_call: TRBV6-1; j_call: TRBJ2-1; clone_size: NA; d_call: NA; cdr3_aa: CASSLENEQFF; cdr3_nt: TGTGCCAGCTCCCTAGAGAATGAGCAGTTCTTC
v_call: TRBV4-3; j_call: TRBJ2-3; clone_size: once; d_call: NA; cdr3_aa: CASSLAAWRDTQYF; cdr3_nt: TGCGCCAGCAGCCTAGCGGCCTGGAGGGATACGCAGTATTTT
v_call: TRBV27; j_call: TRBJ1-1; clone_size: NA; d_call: NA; cdr3_aa: CASSLLGGMGTEAFF; cdr3_nt: TGTGCCAGCAGTTTATTGGGGGGAATGGGCACTGAAGCTTTCTTT
v_call: TRBV28; j_call: TRBJ2-5; clone_size: NA; d_call: NA; cdr3_aa: CASSSGVWETQYF; cdr3_nt: TGTGCCAGCAGTTCGGGAGTCTGGGAGACCCAGTACTTC
v_call: TRBV7-9; j_call: TRBJ1-3; clone_size: NA; d_call: NA; cdr3_aa: CASSSTQGGNTIYF; cdr3_nt: TGTGCCAGCAGCAGCACTCAGGGCGGAAACACCATATATTTT
v_call: TRBV9; j_call: TRBJ2-1; clone_size: NA; d_call: NA; cdr3_aa: CASSVELAINEQFF; cdr3_nt: TGTGCCAGCAGCGTAGAACTAGCAATCAATGAGCAGTTCTTC
v_call: TRBV6-5; j_call: TRBJ2-1; clone_size: NA; d_call: NA; cdr3_aa: CASGKGVYNEQFF; cdr3_nt: TGTGCCAGCGGGAAGGGGGTATACAATGAGCAGTTCTTC
v_call: TRBV9; j_call: TRBJ1-2; clone_size: NA; d_call: TRBD1; cdr3_aa: CASSVPKQGTHYGYTF; cdr3_nt: TGTGCCAGCAGCGTCCCCAAACAGGGGACTCACTATGGCTACACCTTC
v_call: TRBV6-5; j_call: TRBJ1-2; clone_size: NA; d_call: NA; cdr3_aa: CASSYSGGWYGYTF; cdr3_nt: TGTGCCAGCAGTTACTCGGGCGGGTGGTATGGCTACACCTTC
v_call: TRBV6-1; j_call: TRBJ1-2; clone_size: NA; d_call: TRBD1; cdr3_aa: CASSDYRDRGFGYTF; cdr3_nt: TGTGCCAGCAGTGATTACCGGGACAGGGGGTTTGGCTACACCTTC
v_call: TRBV27; j_call: TRBJ2-3; clone_size: once; d_call: NA; cdr3_aa: CASGYRGDTQYF; cdr3_nt: TGTGCCAGCGGTTACCGGGGGGATACGCAGTATTTT
v_call: TRBV2; j_call: TRBJ1-5; clone_size: NA; d_call: TRBD1; cdr3_aa: CASSEARDRAQPQHF; cdr3_nt: TGTGCCAGCAGTGAGGCCCGGGACAGGGCCCAGCCCCAGCATTTT
v_call: TRBV5-6; j_call: TRBJ1-1; clone_size: NA; d_call: NA; cdr3_aa: CASSLDGYAAEAFF; cdr3_nt: TGTGCCAGCAGCTTGGATGGCTACGCGGCTGAAGCTTTCTTT
v_call: TRBV7-9; j_call: TRBJ1-1; clone_size: NA; d_call: NA; cdr3_aa: CASSFAAGTGTEAFF; cdr3_nt: TGTGCCAGCAGCTTCGCAGCAGGGACCGGGACTGAAGCTTTCTTT
v_call: TRBV10-3; j_call: TRBJ2-7; clone_size: NA; d_call: TRBD1; cdr3_aa: CAISELSGQEAYEQYF; cdr3_nt: TGTGCCATCAGTGAGTTATCTGGACAGGAGGCCTACGAGCAGTACTTC
v_call: TRBV5-1; j_call: TRBJ2-1; clone_size: NA; d_call: TRBD2; cdr3_aa: CASSLGTRHVEQFF; cdr3_nt: TGCGCCAGCAGCCTCGGGACTAGGCATGTTGAGCAGTTCTTC
v_call: TRBV30; j_call: TRBJ1-2; clone_size: NA; d_call: NA; cdr3_aa: CAWSAEPFAGGYTF; cdr3_nt: TGTGCCTGGAGCGCAGAGCCGTTCGCGGGGGGCTACACCTTC
v_call: TRBV5-1; j_call: TRBJ2-1; clone_size: NA; d_call: TRBD2; cdr3_aa: CASTIAGRYNEQFF; cdr3_nt: TGCGCCAGCACGATAGCGGGGCGCTACAATGAGCAGTTCTTC
v_call: TRBV11-2; j_call: TRBJ2-5; clone_size: NA; d_call: NA; cdr3_aa: CASSPTSGLGETQYF; cdr3_nt: TGTGCCAGCAGCCCGACTAGTGGTTTAGGGGAGACCCAGTACTTC
v_call: TRBV27; j_call: TRBJ2-3; clone_size: NA; d_call: NA; cdr3_aa: CASSLGGRDTQYF; cdr3_nt: TGTGCCAGCAGTTTAGGGGGCCGGGATACGCAGTATTTT
v_call: TRBV29-1; j_call: TRBJ1-1; clone_size: NA; d_call: NA; cdr3_aa: CSDLPGTEAFF; cdr3_nt: TGCAGCGACCTCCCGGGCACTGAAGCTTTCTTT
v_call: TRBV7-9; j_call: TRBJ1-1; clone_size: NA; d_call: NA; cdr3_aa: CAGGSGDTEAFF; cdr3_nt: TGTGCCGGGGGGTCGGGAGACACTGAAGCTTTCTTT
v_call: TRBV7-9; j_call: TRBJ2-3; clone_size: NA; d_call: NA; cdr3_aa: CASSFLPSTDTQYF; cdr3_nt: TGTGCCAGCAGCTTTTTACCAAGCACAGATACGCAGTATTTT
v_call: TRBV10-3; j_call: TRBJ1-3; clone_size: NA; d_call: NA; cdr3_aa: CAISSGGELSGNTIYF; cdr3_nt: TGTGCCATCAGTTCAGGAGGGGAGCTCTCTGGAAACACCATATATTTT
v_call: TRBV30; j_call: TRBJ2-1; clone_size: NA; d_call: NA; cdr3_aa: CAWSVRRRPSHNEQFF; cdr3_nt: TGTGCCTGGAGTGTACGGCGCAGACCAAGCCACAATGAGCAGTTCTTC
v_call: TRBV10-3; j_call: TRBJ1-1; clone_size: few; d_call: TRBD1; cdr3_aa: CAISDRDRQNEAFF; cdr3_nt: TGTGCCATCAGTGATCGGGACAGGCAAAATGAAGCTTTCTTT
v_call: TRBV15; j_call: TRBJ2-2; clone_size: once; d_call: TRBD2; cdr3_aa: CATSRDGTSGSSGELFF; cdr3_nt: TGTGCCACCAGCAGAGATGGGACTAGCGGGAGCTCCGGGGAGCTGTTTTTT
v_call: TRBV5-1; j_call: TRBJ1-1; clone_size: NA; d_call: TRBD1; cdr3_aa: CASSSTGQGGFAEAFF; cdr3_nt: TGCGCCAGCAGCTCCACCGGACAGGGGGGATTCGCTGAAGCTTTCTTT
v_call: TRBV14; j_call: TRBJ2-3; clone_size: NA; d_call: NA; cdr3_aa: CASSLGWRTGRDTQYF; cdr3_nt: TGTGCCAGCAGCCTCGGATGGCGAACAGGCCGAGATACGCAGTATTTT
v_call: TRBV6-5; j_call: TRBJ2-1; clone_size: once; d_call: NA; cdr3_aa: CASSYSPGSSYNEQFF; cdr3_nt: TGTGCCAGCAGTTACTCACCTGGCAGCTCCTACAATGAGCAGTTCTTC
v_call: TRBV7-3; j_call: TRBJ1-1; clone_size: NA; d_call: TRBD1; cdr3_aa: CASSPNRGGNTEAFF; cdr3_nt: TGTGCCAGCAGCCCTAACAGGGGCGGGAACACTGAAGCTTTCTTT
v_call: TRBV21-1; j_call: TRBJ2-7; clone_size: NA; d_call: NA; cdr3_aa: CASSKYYYEQYF; cdr3_nt: TGTGCCAGCAGCAAGTATTACTACGAGCAGTACTTC
v_call: TRBV16; j_call: TRBJ2-2; clone_size: NA; d_call: NA; cdr3_aa: CASSHGAGGTNTGELFF; cdr3_nt: TGTGCCAGCAGCCACGGGGCAGGGGGGACGAACACCGGGGAGCTGTTTTTT
v_call: TRBV9; j_call: TRBJ1-6; clone_size: NA; d_call: NA; cdr3_aa: CASSVAANSPLHF; cdr3_nt: TGTGCCAGCAGCGTAGCTGCGAATTCACCCCTCCACTTT
v_call: TRBV7-9; j_call: TRBJ2-7; clone_size: NA; d_call: NA; cdr3_aa: CASSLVHHYEQYF; cdr3_nt: TGTGCCAGCAGCTTGGTCCACCACTACGAGCAGTACTTC
v_call: TRBV7-9; j_call: TRBJ2-1; clone_size: NA; d_call: TRBD2; cdr3_aa: CASSLGLAGGDEQFF; cdr3_nt: TGTGCCAGCAGCTTAGGTCTAGCGGGAGGGGATGAGCAGTTCTTC
v_call: TRBV28; j_call: TRBJ2-5; clone_size: once; d_call: NA; cdr3_aa: CASSSREVAETQYF; cdr3_nt: TGTGCCAGCAGTTCTCGTGAGGTAGCAGAGACCCAGTACTTC
v_call: TRBV5-6; j_call: TRBJ1-1; clone_size: NA; d_call: NA; cdr3_aa: CASSPGTMNTEAFF; cdr3_nt: TGTGCCAGCAGTCCCGGGACCATGAACACTGAAGCTTTCTTT
v_call: TRBV28; j_call: TRBJ1-1; clone_size: NA; d_call: NA; cdr3_aa: CASSLFVDRREAFF; cdr3_nt: TGTGCCAGCAGTTTATTCGTGGATCGACGGGAAGCTTTCTTT
v_call: TRBV27; j_call: TRBJ1-5; clone_size: NA; d_call: NA; cdr3_aa: CASSPDWRHNQPQHF; cdr3_nt: TGTGCCAGCAGTCCTGACTGGCGACACAATCAGCCCCAGCATTTT
v_call: TRBV19; j_call: TRBJ1-2; clone_size: NA; d_call: NA; cdr3_aa: CASSILTFLNPYGYTF; cdr3_nt: TGTGCCAGTAGTATCTTAACTTTCTTAAACCCCTATGGCTACACCTTC
v_call: TRBV6-5; j_call: TRBJ1-4; clone_size: NA; d_call: NA; cdr3_aa: CASSYGRTNEKLFF; cdr3_nt: TGTGCCAGCAGTTACGGGCGGACTAATGAAAAACTGTTTTTT
v_call: TRBV7-9; j_call: TRBJ2-1; clone_size: NA; d_call: NA; cdr3_aa: CASSPPTRENEQFF; cdr3_nt: TGTGCCAGCAGCCCCCCAACTCGGGAAAATGAGCAGTTCTTC
v_call: TRBV6-5; j_call: TRBJ1-5; clone_size: NA; d_call: NA; cdr3_aa: CASRMDSYSNQPQHF; cdr3_nt: TGTGCCAGCAGGATGGACAGCTATAGCAATCAGCCCCAGCATTTT
v_call: TRBV28; j_call: TRBJ2-7; clone_size: NA; d_call: NA; cdr3_aa: CASSPSGGLGGTPWEQYF; cdr3_nt: TGTGCCAGCAGTCCCTCGGGGGGCTTAGGCGGGACTCCTTGGGAGCAGTACTTC
v_call: TRBV4-3; j_call: TRBJ2-3; clone_size: NA; d_call: TRBD1; cdr3_aa: CASSQVTGADTQYF; cdr3_nt: TGCGCCAGCAGCCAAGTGACAGGGGCAGATACGCAGTATTTT
v_call: TRBV28; j_call: TRBJ2-2; clone_size: NA; d_call: NA; cdr3_aa: CASTPAAGKSNTGELFF; cdr3_nt: TGTGCCAGCACGCCGGCGGCAGGGAAATCGAACACCGGGGAGCTGTTTTTT
v_call: TRBV19; j_call: TRBJ2-7; clone_size: once; d_call: TRBD1; cdr3_aa: CASSLRTGRTYEQYF; cdr3_nt: TGTGCCAGTAGTCTCCGGACAGGGCGAACCTACGAGCAGTACTTC
v_call: TRBV5-8; j_call: TRBJ1-1; clone_size: NA; d_call: NA; cdr3_aa: CASSYRTFGTTEAFF; cdr3_nt: TGTGCCAGCAGCTATAGAACATTTGGGACGACTGAAGCTTTCTTT